The 32 T cell receptor beta chains given below trace back to one sample, sequenced in a study of OX40 agonist ivuxolimab in advanced cancers. Measured with immunoSEQ multiplex PCR; TCRdb has only the in-frame clones, and not every one. The profile shows around 70,000 clones, over 75% of them singletons. The sample was CD4+ or CD8+ T cells sorted from blood, taken in a trial of the OX40 agonist ivuxolimab. The receptors were sampled from an adult with an advanced solid tumor such as melanoma, head and neck, liver or kidney cancer.

The count of this clone is one. The genes are TRBV5-4 and TRBJ2-7; TRBD2 is a possible D gene (5 bases). The CDR3 runs to 15 residues. Trimming removed 4 bases at V and 3 bases at J, with 17 bases between. Per the germline V gene, CDR1 is SGHNT and CDR2 is YYREEE (reference sequence). The CDR3, as DNA: TGTGCCAGCAGCCCCCGTCGGACTCAGCGCTACGAGCAGTACTTC. Translating it yields CASSPRRTQRYEQYF.

The gene calls are TRBV18 and TRBJ1-2; unclear D gene. Trimming stripped 5 bases from V and 4 bases from J, with 17 bases between. Germline values: CDR1 KGHSH, CDR2 LQKENI. The CDR3 is 15 amino acids. CDR3 sequence reads: CASSSDPAVGYGYTF. In DNA, the CDR3 is TGTGCCAGCTCATCCGACCCGGCGGTTGGCTATGGCTACACCTTC.

The chain carries TRBV18 and TRBJ1-1; a possible D gene is TRBD1 (6 bases). The CDR3 runs 16 residues. CDR1 is KGHSH and CDR2 is LQKENI in the germline V gene. V was shortened by 0 bases and J by 3 bases, with 14 bases between the two germline ends. The CDR3 region is CASSPPNTGWDTEAFF. The CDR3 nucleotides read TGTGCCAGCTCACCACCGAATACAGGGTGGGACACTGAAGCTTTCTTT.

CDR3 in DNA: TGCGCCAGCAGCCCCCTTGGCTTGAAACAGGGGCCCCAAGGAGAGAACTATGGCTACACCTTC. It is translated as CASSPLGLKQGPQGENYGYTF. The V gene is TRBV4-1, the J gene TRBJ1-2; 7 positions agree with TRBD1. The CDR3 totals 21 residues. Germline CDR1 is MGHRA and CDR2 is YSYEKL. J was trimmed by 2 bases and V by 4 bases; bases with no gene match: 25.

The chain joins TRBV11-2 to TRBJ1-6; no reliable D call. Germline CDR1 reads SGHAT; CDR2 reads FQNNGV. With 4 bases removed from V and 5 bases from J, the gap between germline ends came to 9 bases. This CDR3 comprises 14 residues. The CDR3 loop is CASSSTDNNSPLHF. DNA of the CDR3: TGTGCCAGCAGCTCGACGGATAATAATTCACCCCTCCACTTT. Full variable domain (missing parts from reference TRBV11-2 and TRBJ1-6): EAGVAQSPRYKIIEKRQSVAFWCNPISGHATLYWYQQILGQGPKLLIQFQNNGVVDDSQLPKDRFSAERLKGVDSTLKIQPAKLEDSAVYLCASSSTDNNSPLHFGNGTRLTVT.

The chain's CDR3 is CASSSSTDNYGYTF. In nucleotides, the CDR3 is TGCGCCAGCAGCTCCTCGACGGATAACTATGGCTACACCTTC. This chain links TRBV5-1 with TRBJ1-2; D call uncertain. With 3 bases removed from V and 1 base from J, the gap between germline ends came to 10 bases. Germline-derived CDR1 and CDR2 are SGHRS and YFSETQ. This CDR3 comprises 14 residues.

A few counts support this clone. The gene calls are TRBV6-6 and TRBJ2-7; D perhaps matches TRBD2 (7 bases). Germline V gene data show CDR1 as MNHNY and CDR2 as SVGAGI (reference sequence). This CDR3 contains 13 residues. V was trimmed by 7 bases and J by 5 bases, leaving 15 bases between them. The CDR3 DNA reads TGTGCCAGCAATGGGGGGGCAAGACACGAGCAGTACTTC. The encoded protein is CASNGGARHEQYF.

Here the CDR3 DNA reads TGTGCCAGCAGTGAACGCAGGGGTCAGCCCCAGCATTTT. Translation gives CASSERRGQPQHF. This chain uses TRBV6-1 with TRBJ1-5; TRBD1 is a possible D gene (6 bases). The V and J ends lost 2 bases and 6 bases respectively, with 8 bases between them. Per germline, CDR1 MNHNS and CDR2 SASEGT. CDR3 length: 13 residues.

This clone showed up just once. V and J are TRBV4-3 and TRBJ2-2, with D possibly TRBD2 on 5 matching bases. With 0 bases removed from V and 6 bases from J, the gap between germline ends came to 14 bases. CDR1 and CDR2 (germline): LGHNA, YSLEER. The CDR3 spans 16 residues. The CDR3 bases are TGCGCCAGCAGCCAAGATCGAACGGGAAAGGCCGGGGAGCTGTTTTTT. It codes for CASSQDRTGKAGELFF.

For the CDR3, the DNA is TGTGCCAGCAGCTCCCTCACCAATGAGCAGTTCTTC. Protein: CASSSLTNEQFF. This chain uses TRBV11-3 with TRBJ2-1; D gene unclear. This CDR3 spans 12 amino acids. Between the trimmed V and J ends, which lost 4 bases and 6 bases, there was a span of 7 bases. CDR1 and CDR2 (germline): SGHNT, YENEEA. Drawing the rest from reference TRBV11-3 and TRBJ2-1, the complete variable domain is EAGVVQSPRYKIIEKKQPVAFWCNPISGHNTLYWYLQNLGQGPELLIRYENEEAVDDSQLPKDRFSAERLKGVDSTLKIQPAELGDSAVYLCASSSLTNEQFFGPGTRLTVL.

This sequence joins TRBV19 and TRBJ2-3; no clear D. This CDR3 comprises 15 residues. Germline V gene data show CDR1 as LNHDA and CDR2 as SQIVND (reference sequence). Trimming took 5 bases from V and 4 from J, leaving 16 bases between them. CDR3 sequence: CASSSGWGTSDTQYF. CDR3 in DNA: TGTGCCAGTAGTTCCGGGTGGGGTACGTCAGATACGCAGTATTTT.

V usage is TRBV6-6 and J usage is TRBJ1-2; D is uncertain. This CDR3 has 14 residues. Between the trimmed V and J ends, which lost 4 bases and 4 bases, there was a span of 13 bases. Germline V gives CDR1 MNHNY, CDR2 SVGAGI (reference sequence). Written as DNA, the CDR3 is TGTGCCAGCAGTTCCCCCTCCGAGACCTATGGCTACACCTTC. Amino acid sequence: CASSSPSETYGYTF.

The chain carries TRBV2 and TRBJ2-2; tentative D call: TRBD2 (5 bases). CDR1 is SNHLY, CDR2 FYNNEI, per germline. Deletions cut 6 bases from V and 2 bases from J, with 13 bases between. This CDR3 region has 15 residues. The CDR3 loop reads CASRNVGVNTGELFF. CDR3 in DNA: TGTGCCAGCAGAAACGTCGGGGTAAACACCGGGGAGCTGTTTTTT.

V usage is TRBV14 and J usage is TRBJ1-2; D is possibly TRBD1 (5 bases). V dropped 4 bases and J dropped 2 bases, with 14 bases sitting between them. This CDR3 comprises 15 residues. The germline CDR1 and CDR2 sequences are SGHDN and FVKESK. CDR3 amino acids: CASSRRGNYNYGYTF. For the CDR3, the DNA is TGTGCCAGCAGCCGGAGGGGAAACTACAACTATGGCTACACCTTC.

The CDR3 loop reads CASSYPDGNEQYF. The CDR3 DNA reads TGTGCCAGCAGTTACCCCGACGGGAACGAGCAGTACTTC. V and J are TRBV6-6 and TRBJ2-7, with D possibly being TRBD2 (5 bases). This CDR3 spans 13 amino acids. The V gene lost 2 bases and the J gene lost 5 bases, with 10 bases spanning the gap. Germline values: CDR1 MNHNY, CDR2 SVGAGI (reference sequence).

The rearrangement uses TRBV7-9 and TRBJ1-2, with D possibly TRBD1 on 6 matching bases. Germline lookup yields CDR1 SEHNR and CDR2 FQNEAQ (reference sequence). This CDR3 spans 17 amino acids. V was cut by 2 bases and J by 0 bases, with 16 bases left in between. The CDR3: CASSLLATGNPNYGYTF. Here the CDR3 DNA reads TGTGCCAGCAGCTTATTGGCCACAGGGAATCCTAACTATGGCTACACCTTC.

CDR3 nucleotides: TGTGCCAGCAGCGTAGGGGACAGGGGAGGCACAGATACGCAGTATTTT. Translating it yields CASSVGDRGGTDTQYF. The chain links TRBV11-1 to TRBJ2-3; TRBD1 agrees at 10 bases. The length of the CDR3 is 16 residues. CDR1 and CDR2 (germline): SGHAT, FQDESV (reference sequence). The V and J ends lost 5 bases and 1 base, in that order; junction bases with no gene match: 6.

The V and J genes are TRBV19 and TRBJ1-2, with 8 bases aligning to TRBD1. Germline loops: CDR1 LNHDA, CDR2 SQIVND (reference sequence). After removal of 3 bases from V and 9 bases from J, the junction contained 9 bases not matched to a gene. The CDR3 spans 14 residues. For the CDR3, the DNA is TGTGCCAGTAGTATCGGACAGGGCTCGTCTCGCTACACCTTC. It encodes CASSIGQGSSRYTF.

The CDR3: CASSLSVGTNEKLFF. The CDR3 DNA reads TGTGCCAGTAGTCTCTCGGTTGGAACTAATGAAAAACTGTTTTTT. The chain recombines TRBV19 with TRBJ1-4, with D unclear. The CDR3 sequence is 15 residues long. V lost 5 bases and J lost 1, with 11 bases in between. Per the germline V gene, CDR1 is LNHDA and CDR2 is SQIVND (reference sequence).

This clone was observed a single time. The J gene is TRBJ2-5, the V gene TRBV19; D gene ambiguous. The CDR3 runs 12 residues. Germline CDR1 and CDR2: LNHDA and SQIVND (reference sequence). Deletions cut 5 bases from V and 7 bases from J, with 11 bases between. The DNA for the CDR3 is TGTGCCAGTAGTCTACCTCTTGGGACCCAGTACTTC. Its translation: CASSLPLGTQYF.

The chain employs TRBV2 and TRBJ2-2, with 9 bases identical to TRBD1. In germline, CDR1 is SNHLY, CDR2 FYNNEI. The CDR3 runs to 16 residues. J was trimmed by 2 bases and V by 1 base; bases with no gene match: 2. CDR3 DNA: TGTGCCAGCAGTGAAGTACAGGGGGCAAACACCGGGGAGCTGTTTTTT. Residues: CASSEVQGANTGELFF.

V gene TRBV5-5 combines with J gene TRBJ2-7, with D perhaps matching TRBD1 (6 bases). V shed 4 bases and J shed 7 bases, with 18 bases lying between them. The CDR3 spans 14 residues. Germline V gives CDR1 SGHKS, CDR2 YYEKEE (reference sequence). The CDR3 DNA follows: TGTGCCAGCAGCACCGGGGACACCCTTGGGGAGCAGTACTTC. Protein: CASSTGDTLGEQYF.

The chain recombines TRBV5-4 with TRBJ1-2, with TRBD1 as a possible D gene (6 bases). Per germline, CDR1 SGHNT and CDR2 YYREEE (reference sequence). This CDR3 comprises 12 residues. V was shortened by 4 bases and J by 4 bases, with 8 bases between the two germline ends. The CDR3 DNA reads as TGTGCCAGCAGCCGGGACACCTATGGCTACACCTTC. Translating gives CASSRDTYGYTF.

The genes are TRBV6-1 and TRBJ1-1; D call uncertain. Germline CDR1 MNHNS, CDR2 SASEGT. The V and J ends lost 5 bases and 7 bases respectively, with 11 bases between them. The CDR3 spans 12 residues. CDR3 nucleotide sequence: TGTGCCAGCAGTATTCAGCAGGATGAAGCTTTCTTT. It translates to CASSIQQDEAFF.

This chain joins TRBV29-1 and TRBJ2-3, with 8 nucleotides matching TRBD1. Germline loops: CDR1 SQVTM, CDR2 ANQGSEA. The CDR3 totals 14 residues. The V and J ends lost 4 bases and 4 bases, in that order; junction bases with no gene match: 7. Written as DNA, the CDR3 is TGCAGCGTTGGCAGGACAGGGACGGCAGATACGCAGTATTTT. Protein sequence: CSVGRTGTADTQYF.

The CDR3 sequence is CAWSPGQSTEAFF. The CDR3 nucleotides are TGTGCCTGGAGTCCCGGACAGTCCACTGAAGCTTTCTTT. This chain uses TRBV30 with TRBJ1-1; tentatively, D is TRBD1 (6 bases). Trimming took 2 bases from V and 4 from J, leaving 11 bases between them. Germline V gives CDR1 GTSNPN, CDR2 SVGIG (reference sequence). This CDR3 is built from 13 residues.

This rearrangement joins TRBV6-6 to TRBJ2-6; D gene uncertain. Looked up from germline, CDR1 is MNHNY and CDR2 is SVGAGI (reference sequence). Trimming removed 2 bases at V and 0 bases at J, with 5 bases between. This CDR3 has 15 amino acids. In DNA form, the CDR3 reads TGTGCCAGCAGTTACGGGCTCTCTGGGGCCAACGTCCTGACTTTC. It codes for CASSYGLSGANVLTF.

Written as DNA, the CDR3 is TGTGCCTGGAGCCTAGGGGGGGTCCTTAGCAATCAGCCCCAGCATTTT. Its translation: CAWSLGGVLSNQPQHF. The V gene is TRBV30, the J gene TRBJ1-5, with D tentatively TRBD1 (6 bases). V lost 3 bases to trimming and J lost 0 bases, with 15 bases between them. This CDR3 has 16 residues. Germline V gives CDR1 GTSNPN, CDR2 SVGIG (reference sequence).

A single count supports this clone. Here the CDR3 DNA reads TGTGCCAGCAGCTTGGGGGCCAAAAACATTCAGTACTTC. It translates to CASSLGAKNIQYF. This chain joins TRBV5-8 and TRBJ2-4, with D hard to call. CDR1 is SGHTS and CDR2 is YDEGEE in the germline V gene. V lost 0 bases, J lost 1 base, and 2 bases lay in between. The CDR3 consists of 13 residues.

The chain is built from TRBV2 and TRBJ1-2, with D maybe TRBD1 (5 bases). Trimming pared 4 bases from V and 0 bases from J, leaving 12 bases between. The CDR3 loop spans 15 amino acids. The germline V gene has CDR1 SNHLY and CDR2 FYNNEI. The CDR3 protein is CASSGGTATNYGYTF. The CDR3 DNA reads TGTGCCAGCAGTGGGGGGACGGCAACTAACTATGGCTACACCTTC.

This chain uses TRBV6-1 with TRBJ2-5; D is unclear. Germline V gene sequence: CDR1 MNHNS, CDR2 SASEGT. The CDR3 is made up of 12 amino acids. Deletions cut 2 bases from V and 1 base from J, with 2 bases between. The CDR3 protein is CASSEFQETQYF. CDR3 nucleotide sequence: TGTGCCAGCAGTGAATTCCAAGAGACCCAGTACTTC.

On this clone itself: Compared with germline, one end of the junction differs, possibly owing to a read error. This chain links TRBV7-7 with TRBJ2-5, with D maybe TRBD1 (6 bases). Germline CDR1 is SSHAT and CDR2 is FNYEAQ (reference sequence). The length of the CDR3 is 15 residues. The CDR3 coding sequence is TGTGCTAGCAGCCCCCGACAGGCGGCCATGGAGACCCAGTACTTC. Protein sequence: CASSPRQAAMETQYF.